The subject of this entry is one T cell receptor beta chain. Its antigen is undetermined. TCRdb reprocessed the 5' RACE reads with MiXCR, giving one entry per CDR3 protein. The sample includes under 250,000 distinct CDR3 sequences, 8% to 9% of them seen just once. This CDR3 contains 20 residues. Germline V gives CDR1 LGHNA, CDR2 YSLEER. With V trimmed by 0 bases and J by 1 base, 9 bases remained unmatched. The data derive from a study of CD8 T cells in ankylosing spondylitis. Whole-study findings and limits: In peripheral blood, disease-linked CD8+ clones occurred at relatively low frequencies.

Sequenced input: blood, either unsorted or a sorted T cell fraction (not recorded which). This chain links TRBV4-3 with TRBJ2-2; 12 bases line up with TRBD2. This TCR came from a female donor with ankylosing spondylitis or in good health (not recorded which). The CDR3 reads CASSQDSTSGRGGNTGELFF. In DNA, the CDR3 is TGCGCCAGCAGCCAAGATTCGACTAGCGGGAGAGGGGGGAACACCGGGGAGCTGTTTTTT.